This TCR beta chain was retrieved from a study of post-analysis software for immune sequencing data. Overall study: The disease courses covered relapsing-remitting, secondary progressive and progressive-relapsing multiple sclerosis. Findings and caveats of the study: Relative to controls, patients had roughly five TRBV segments at higher frequency, with TRBV5-6, TRBV5-1 and TRBV20-1 among these. F measure showed strong co-clustering of same-batch samples.

The authors incorporated unique molecular identifiers into the TCR beta cDNA libraries. TCRdb reanalysed the PCR reads using MiXCR and keeps one entry per CDR3 protein. The sample holds some 800,000 distinct CDR3 sequences; around 42% are singletons and the top ten take approximately 5%. About this clonotype: What it binds is unknown.

CDR3 length: 14 amino acids. The trim removed 6 bases at V and 6 bases at J, leaving 10 bases unmatched. This sequence originates from a girl aged 10 to 17 with multiple sclerosis. The sequenced sample consisted of blood. The rearrangement joins TRBV12-3 or TRBV12-4 to TRBJ1-2; 7 nucleotides match TRBD1. As DNA, the CDR3 is TGTGCCAGCAGACCCAACGACAGGGTGGATGGCTACACCTTC. Translated, it gives CASRPNDRVDGYTF.